A selection of T cell receptor beta chains follows, all from one sample in a study of T cells in Graves' hyperthyroidism and ophthalmopathy. One entry per CDR3 protein, called by TCRdb with MiXCR from the multiplex PCR reads. The table has a few hundred thousand distinct CDR3 sequences, over 15% seen once. The sequencing sample was made of blood. The receptor set was obtained from a woman under 30 with Graves' ophthalmopathy. Both conserved end residues are part of each CDR3. A D gene is named only where the DNA matches it firmly. A row's size may be missing; if present it is once, few, many or a size class.

abundance	d_gene	j_gene	v_gene	CDR3aa	CDR3nt
NA	NA	TRBJ1-2	TRBV4-1	CASSQDQQRGYTF	TGCGCCAGCAGCCAAGACCAGCAACGGGGCTACACCTTC
NA	NA	TRBJ2-1	TRBV7-3	CASSLRVRDLRSSSYNEQFF	TGTGCCAGCAGCTTACGAGTAAGGGACCTCAGGTCGAGCTCCTACAATGAGCAGTTCTTC
many	TRBD1	TRBJ2-2	TRBV6-1	CASSPGTANTGELFF	TGTGCCAGCAGTCCCGGGACAGCGAACACCGGGGAGCTGTTTTTT
many	NA	TRBJ1-4	TRBV3-1	CASSQDVANEKLFF	TGTGCCAGCAGCCAAGATGTGGCTAATGAAAAACTGTTTTTT
few	TRBD1	TRBJ2-7	TRBV9	CASSQGQDYEQYF	TGTGCCAGCAGCCAGGGACAGGACTACGAGCAGTACTTC
many	TRBD2	TRBJ2-3	TRBV20-1	CSAREGGSSGGSTDTQYF	TGCAGTGCTAGAGAGGGGGGTTCTAGCGGGGGGAGCACAGATACGCAGTATTTT
NA	NA	TRBJ2-1	TRBV3-1	CASSLSTSYNEQFF	TGTGCCAGCAGCCTCTCGACCTCCTACAATGAGCAGTTCTTC
many	NA	TRBJ2-7	TRBV27	CASSSSGWGPYEQYF	TGTGCCAGCAGCTCGTCCGGTTGGGGGCCCTACGAGCAGTACTTC
few	NA	TRBJ1-6	TRBV7-9	CASSPGGGSNSPLHF	TGTGCCAGCAGCCCCGGGGGAGGGTCTAATTCACCCCTCCACTTT
NA	TRBD2	TRBJ2-1	TRBV7-9	CTSSLVRTSGRDEQFF	TGTACCAGCAGCTTAGTTCGCACTAGCGGGAGGGATGAGCAGTTCTTC
few	NA	TRBJ1-1	TRBV4-1	CASSQEDPSAGKSEAFF	TGCGCCAGCAGCCAAGAGGACCCCTCGGCAGGGAAGTCTGAAGCTTTCTTT
many	NA	TRBJ1-2	TRBV29-1	CSAGDGYTF	TGCAGCGCAGGGGACGGCTACACCTTC
many	NA	TRBJ2-3	TRBV6-1	CASMGLAWTSTDTQYF	TGTGCCAGCATGGGTCTGGCCTGGACTAGCACAGATACGCAGTATTTT
NA	NA	TRBJ1-1	TRBV4-2	CASSQDSLITEAFF	TGTGCCAGCAGCCAAGATTCACTAATCACTGAAGCTTTCTTT
many	NA	TRBJ2-1	TRBV7-2	CASSLESGNEQFF	TGTGCCAGCAGCTTAGAGTCGGGCAATGAGCAGTTCTTC
many	TRBD1	TRBJ1-2	TRBV12-3/TRBV12-4	CASSLTGTAIYGYTF	TGTGCCAGCAGTTTAACCGGGACAGCCATCTATGGCTACACCTTC
many	TRBD1	TRBJ1-6	TRBV28	CASSFESRDREWSPLHF	TGTGCCAGCAGTTTCGAATCCCGGGACAGGGAGTGGTCACCCCTCCACTTT
few	NA	TRBJ2-1	TRBV27	CASSFPGVSYNEQFF	TGTGCCAGCAGTTTCCCGGGGGTGTCCTACAATGAGCAGTTCTTC
NA	NA	TRBJ1-3	TRBV28	CPPPNRSCGNTIYF	TGTCCCCCCCCTAACAGGTCGTGTGGAAACACCATATATTTT
few	TRBD1	TRBJ1-5	TRBV18	CASSLQMARGHQPQHF	TGTGCCAGCTCGCTACAGATGGCCAGGGGGCATCAGCCCCAGCATTTT
many	TRBD1	TRBJ1-1	TRBV5-1	CASSWGDSRGTEAFF	TGCGCCAGCAGCTGGGGGGACAGTCGGGGGACTGAAGCTTTCTTT
NA	TRBD1	TRBJ2-5	TRBV19	CASSISGQEETQYF	TGTGCCAGTAGTATAAGCGGACAGGAGGAGACCCAGTACTTC
few	TRBD1	TRBJ1-3	TRBV11-1	CASTITTGFGGNTIYF	TGTGCCAGCACCATAACGACAGGGTTCGGAGGAAACACCATATATTTT
many	NA	TRBJ2-1	TRBV5-1	CASSLGSSYNEQFF	TGTGCCAGCAGTTTGGGGAGCTCCTACAATGAGCAGTTCTTC
many	NA	TRBJ1-4	TRBV2	CASSEGVSGAKLFF	TGTGCCAGCAGTGAAGGCGTAAGCGGGGCAAAACTGTTTTTT
many	NA	TRBJ1-2	TRBV2	CASRDHDGGRGYTF	TGTGCCAGCAGGGACCATGACGGAGGACGAGGCTACACCTTC
few	NA	TRBJ1-5	TRBV27	CASSSIGEQEPQHF	TGTGCCAGCAGTTCGATCGGAGAGCAGGAGCCCCAGCATTTT
NA	TRBD2	TRBJ2-7	TRBV12-3/TRBV12-4	CASSSSSFGGRGSSYEQYF	TGTGCCAGCAGTTCGTCGTCCTTTGGCGGGAGGGGGAGCTCCTACGAGCAGTACTTC
many	NA	TRBJ1-3	TRBV5-1	CASSLEGSYSGNTIYF	TGCGCCAGCAGCTTGGAGGGCAGCTACTCTGGAAACACCATATATTTT
NA	NA	TRBJ2-5	TRBV6-1	CASSSFGGTRETQYF	TGTGCCAGCAGTTCCTTTGGAGGGACCCGGGAGACCCAGTACTTC
many	NA	TRBJ2-5	TRBV6-2/TRBV6-3	CASSYPLTGKETQYF	TGTGCCAGCAGTTACCCGCTGACAGGAAAAGAGACCCAGTACTTC
many	NA	TRBJ2-5	TRBV20-1	CSASRGSQETQYF	TGCAGTGCTAGTCGGGGGAGCCAAGAGACCCAGTACTTC
NA	TRBD2	TRBJ2-1	TRBV29-1	CSVPGSGSITYNEQFF	TGCAGCGTTCCAGGTAGCGGGAGTATCACCTACAATGAGCAGTTCTTC
many	TRBD2	TRBJ2-7	TRBV7-2	CASSHPQRETYEQYF	TGTGCCAGCAGCCACCCCCAGCGGGAGACCTACGAGCAGTACTTC
few	TRBD1	TRBJ1-2	TRBV28	CASSYSGQRYGYTF	TGTGCCAGCAGTTATTCGGGACAGAGATATGGCTACACCTTC
few	TRBD1	TRBJ1-3	TRBV27	CASSPQGLFSGNTIYF	TGTGCCAGCAGTCCACAGGGGCTCTTCTCTGGAAACACCATATATTTT
many	TRBD2	TRBJ2-2	TRBV6-4	CASSELAGDNTGELFF	TGTGCCAGCAGCGAACTAGCGGGAGATAACACCGGGGAGCTGTTTTTT
few	NA	TRBJ2-1	TRBV7-9	CASSSYKDRVPFYNEQFF	TGTGCCAGCAGCTCCTACAAGGACCGAGTCCCGTTCTACAATGAGCAGTTCTTC
NA	NA	TRBJ2-3	TRBV18	CASSPLIKTRYF	TGTGCCAGCTCACCACTAATTAAGACGCGGTATTTT
NA	NA	TRBJ1-3	TRBV7-9	CASSLELQGRGKNTIYF	TGTGCCAGCAGCTTAGAGCTCCAGGGTCGGGGAAAAAACACCATATATTTT
many	TRBD1	TRBJ1-5	TRBV28	CASWEGAANQPQHF	TGTGCCAGCTGGGAGGGGGCGGCCAATCAGCCCCAGCATTTT
few	NA	TRBJ1-5	TRBV7-6	CASSLDAGGRQPQHF	TGTGCCAGCAGCTTAGACGCCGGGGGGAGGCAGCCCCAGCATTTT
NA	NA	TRBJ1-1	TRBV20-1	CSARATTSGDTEAFF	TGCAGTGCTAGGGCTACGACGTCAGGCGACACTGAAGCTTTCTTT
many	NA	TRBJ2-7	TRBV6-1	CASSEVRDSLYEQYF	TGTGCCAGCAGTGAAGTTCGCGACAGCCTCTACGAGCAGTACTTC
NA	NA	TRBJ2-1	TRBV6-5	CASSYSGLRGSYNEQFF	TGTGCCAGCAGTTACTCGGGGCTGAGGGGCTCCTACAATGAGCAGTTCTTC